This T cell receptor (beta chain) was captured in a study of blood T cell repertoires in COVID-19 (dated by TCRdb to 2018 to 2020). Looking at the study overall: Collaborator samples came from the United States, Italy and Spain and covered acute and convalescent phases of COVID-19. The prospective study material was composed of cDNA or gDNA derived from T cells, B-cell-depleted T cells, or PBMCs. The dataset comprised deeply sampled blood TCRbeta repertoires from subjects exposed to, actively infected with, or recovered from COVID-19. The repertoires were released in a freely available public database intended as a resource for research on the immune response to SARS-CoV-2. Samples were obtained from the ongoing ImmuneRACE study (first 160 participants) and from roughly 1,300 subjects provided by 6 global collaborators. Nearly every sample came with metadata listing a de-identified subject ID, COVID-19 status, age in years and sex. Where available, HLA class I and class II types were obtained from metadata supplied by the sample provider rather than from assay-based typing. Study-wide findings and limitations: The quantity of clinical and demographic metadata differed by source and by participant and was supplied without curation.

The collaborating institutions used their own protocols to collect whole blood in K2EDTA tubes. For TCRbeta analysis, collaborators shipped samples in one of three forms: frozen whole blood, isolated PBMCs, or DNA extracted from either of those sample types. As encoded in the germline V gene, CDR1 is KGHDR while CDR2 is SFDVKD. From V the trimming removes 3 bases and from J it removes 2 bases, while the gene matches leave 9 bases of the junction unaccounted for. CDR3 length: 17 amino acids, cysteine to phenylalanine. Just the 51-base CDR3 DNA is kept, in frame starting at base 1. The immunoSEQ Assay, a bias-controlled multiplex PCR, was used to amplify TCRbeta CDR3 regions from genomic DNA. The authors processed their data as follows. The number of nucleated cells in each sample was estimated from the amplification of reference gene primers within the assay. To quantify the absolute abundance of each unique TCRbeta CDR3 rearrangement, sequence reads were collapsed and filtered. For each sample, productive Simpson clonality was calculated as the square root of Simpson's diversity index over productive rearrangements. TCRdb retrieved this table from immuneACCESS and kept in-frame rearrangements only. Not all clones are present; in checked studies, unresolved V genes account for under half, and no reason is known for the remainder. V and J calls and clone size are copied from that table; D and trimming were computed from the DNA. This sample comprises 65,000 to 85,000 clones, around 78% of them detected only once. The ten biggest clones cover approximately 15% of the sample.

Concerning this clone: Its antigen remains unidentified. No quality values exist for individual bases; no much larger clone is one base distant.

The clonotype comes from a human donor in a cohort sampled during active COVID-19. The chain is encoded by TRBV24-1 joined to TRBJ2-1; 7 central nucleotides agree with TRBD1. Sequencing was performed on peripheral blood. The sequenced DNA is TGTGCCACCAGTGATCAACGAACGGGACAGCCCTACAATGAGCAGTTCTTC. This is translated as CATSDQRTGQPYNEQFF.